The present TCR beta chain was sequenced within a study of graft-versus-host responses after intestinal transplantation. About the research overall: Multivisceral, liver-intestinal, or isolated intestinal grafts went to recipients. Recipients were all induced with anti-thymocyte globulin, then given tacrolimus and steroids for 2 to 4 years.

The table lists this clone with a count of one. The antigen is unknown. Germline assignment: CDR1 MNHNY and CDR2 SVGAGI (reference sequence). This CDR3 has 14 residues. J gave up 6 bases and V 6 bases, and 9 bases lay outside the gene matches. Repertoires were generated with immunoSEQ multiplex PCR, while TCRdb's copy carries only in-frame clones and drops some. The data hold around 13,000 clones, with roughly 93% observed a single time. Findings of the study overall: Patients who carried graft-donor T cell macrochimerism also had high graft-versus-host to host-versus-graft clonal ratios in their allografts. GvH clones were identified in recipient marrow, with some first appearing in ileum or blood.

The chain has TRBV6-6 and TRBJ2-7, with TRBD1 matching over 9 bases. The source of this sequence is a human patient who received an intestinal transplant, so some T cells may come from the graft donor. The sequences come from PBMCs, collected approximately 960 days after intestinal transplantation. The CDR3 spells CASSPGTGWTEQYF. The CDR3 nucleotides read TGTGCCAGCAGCCCCGGGACAGGGTGGACCGAGCAGTACTTC.